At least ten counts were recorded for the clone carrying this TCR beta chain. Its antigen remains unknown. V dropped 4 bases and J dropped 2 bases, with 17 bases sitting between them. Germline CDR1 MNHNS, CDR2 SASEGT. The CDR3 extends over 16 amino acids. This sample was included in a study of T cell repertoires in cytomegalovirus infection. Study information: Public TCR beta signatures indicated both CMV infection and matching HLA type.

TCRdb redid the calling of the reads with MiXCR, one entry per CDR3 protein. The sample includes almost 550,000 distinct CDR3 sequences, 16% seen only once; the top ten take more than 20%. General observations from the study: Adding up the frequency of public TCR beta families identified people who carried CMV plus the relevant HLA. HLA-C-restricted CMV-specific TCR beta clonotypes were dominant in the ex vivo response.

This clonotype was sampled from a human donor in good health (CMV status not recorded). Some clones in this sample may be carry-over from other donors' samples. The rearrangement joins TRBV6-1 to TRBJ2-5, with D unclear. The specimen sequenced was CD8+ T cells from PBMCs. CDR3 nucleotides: TGTGCCAGCAGTGTTTTGGAGCCACCTTTGCAAGAGACCCAGTACTTC. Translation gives CASSVLEPPLQETQYF.